The entry below describes one T cell receptor beta chain. Its antigen is undetermined. In germline, CDR1 is SGHTA, CDR2 FQGNSA. V lost 5 bases and J 6 bases, leaving 13 bases between the germline ends. This CDR3 spans 13 amino acids. The data are from a study of cytotoxic CD8 clonotypes in ibrutinib-treated CLL. Study-wide context: After treatment lasting a median approximately eleven months, range 6 to 36, response samples were collected. Mean values per sample were 250,000 to 300,000 productive templates and more than 90,000 productive rearrangements. General study findings and limits: Once treatment began, public clonotypes, which were uncommon, contracted or stayed stable.

Depth targeted 1 in 200,000 to 1 in 1 million T cells, averaging approximately 9.9x coverage per clonotype. Measured with immunoSEQ multiplex PCR; TCRdb has only the in-frame clones, and not every one. The table lists about 140,000 clones, roughly 90% of them singletons. Specimen: PBMCs, collected after 12 months of ibrutinib treatment. The J gene is TRBJ1-2, the V gene TRBV7-2; D gene uncertain. This clonotype was obtained from a human donor with chronic lymphocytic leukemia. CDR3 in amino acids: CASSAQIRDGYTF. CDR3 bases: TGTGCCAGCAGCGCGCAAATTAGGGATGGCTACACCTTC.